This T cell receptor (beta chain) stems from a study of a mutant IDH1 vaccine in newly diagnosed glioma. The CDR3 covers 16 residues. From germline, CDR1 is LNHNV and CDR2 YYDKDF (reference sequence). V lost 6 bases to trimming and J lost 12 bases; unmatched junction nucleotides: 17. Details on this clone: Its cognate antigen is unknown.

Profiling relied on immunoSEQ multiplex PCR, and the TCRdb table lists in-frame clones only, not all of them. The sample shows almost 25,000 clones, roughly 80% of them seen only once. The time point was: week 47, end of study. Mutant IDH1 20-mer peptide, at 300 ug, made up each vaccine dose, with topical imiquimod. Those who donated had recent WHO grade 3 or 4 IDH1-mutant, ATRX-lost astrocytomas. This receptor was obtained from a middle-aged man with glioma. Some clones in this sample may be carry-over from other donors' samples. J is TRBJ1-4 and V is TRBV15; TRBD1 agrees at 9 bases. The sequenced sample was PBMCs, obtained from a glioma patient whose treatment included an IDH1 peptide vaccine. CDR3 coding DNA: TGTGCCACCAGATCGGGACAGGGTGATCTTGGGAGGGAACTGTTTTTT. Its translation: CATRSGQGDLGRELFF.